The entry below describes one TCR beta chain. Measured with immunoSEQ multiplex PCR; TCRdb has only the in-frame clones, and not every one. The table has more than 550,000 clones, approximately 87% seen once. The source of the sample is a study of shared T cell receptors in the human thymus. Germline assignment: CDR1 MNHEY and CDR2 SVGAGI. This CDR3 is 15 amino acids long. V was clipped by 2 bases and J by 7 bases, with 15 bases between them. These data also formed part of another study, on human thymus T cells.

The TCR comes from a boy younger than two with a congenital heart defect. Material: thymocytes. This chain uses TRBV6-5 with TRBJ2-1; a possible D gene is TRBD1 (6 bases). This CDR3 is CASSYPQGQRNEQFF. The CDR3 bases are TGTGCCAGCAGTTACCCGCAGGGGCAACGGAATGAGCAGTTCTTC.